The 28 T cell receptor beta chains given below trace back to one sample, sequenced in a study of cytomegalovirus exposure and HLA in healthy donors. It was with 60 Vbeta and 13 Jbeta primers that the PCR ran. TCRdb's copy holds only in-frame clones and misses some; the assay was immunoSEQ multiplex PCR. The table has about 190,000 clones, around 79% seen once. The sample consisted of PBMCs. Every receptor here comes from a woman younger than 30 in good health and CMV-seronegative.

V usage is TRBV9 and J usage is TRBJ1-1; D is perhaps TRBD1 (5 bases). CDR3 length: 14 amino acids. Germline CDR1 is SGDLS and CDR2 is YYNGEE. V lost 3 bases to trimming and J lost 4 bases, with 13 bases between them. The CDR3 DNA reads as TGTGCCAGCAGCGCGTCCGGGGGTGGCACTGAAGCTTTCTTT. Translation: CASSASGGGTEAFF. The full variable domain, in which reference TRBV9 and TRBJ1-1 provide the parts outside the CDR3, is DSGVTQTPKHLITATGQRVTLRCSPRSGDLSVYWYQQSLDQGLQFLIQYYNGEERAKGNILERFSAQQFPDLHSELNLSSLELGDSALYFCASSASGGGTEAFFGQGTRLTVV.

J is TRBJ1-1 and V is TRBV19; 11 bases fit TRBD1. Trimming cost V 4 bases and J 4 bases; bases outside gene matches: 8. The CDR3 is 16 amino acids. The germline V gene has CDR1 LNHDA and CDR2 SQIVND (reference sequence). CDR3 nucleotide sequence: TGTGCCAGTAGTACCTCCGGACAGGGGGCGGTCACTGAAGCTTTCTTT. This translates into CASSTSGQGAVTEAFF. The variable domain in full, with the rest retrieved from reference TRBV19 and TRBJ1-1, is DGGITQSPKYLFRKEGQNVTLSCEQNLNHDAMYWYRQDPGQGLRLIYYSQIVNDFQKGDIAEGYSVSREKKESFPLTVTSAQKNPTAFYLCASSTSGQGAVTEAFFGQGTRLTVV.

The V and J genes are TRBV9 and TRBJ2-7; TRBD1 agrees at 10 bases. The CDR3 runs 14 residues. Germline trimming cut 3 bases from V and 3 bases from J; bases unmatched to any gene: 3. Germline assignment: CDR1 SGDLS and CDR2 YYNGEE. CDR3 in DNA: TGTGCCAGCAGCGGAGACAGGGGGCTCTACGAGCAGTACTTC. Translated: CASSGDRGLYEQYF.

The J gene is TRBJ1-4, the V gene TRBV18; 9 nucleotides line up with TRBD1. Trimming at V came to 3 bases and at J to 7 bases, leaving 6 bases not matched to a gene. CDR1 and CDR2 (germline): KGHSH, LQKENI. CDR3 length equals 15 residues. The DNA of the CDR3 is TGTGCCAGCTCACCGCTGACAGGGGGGAGTGAAAAACTGTTTTTT. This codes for CASSPLTGGSEKLFF.

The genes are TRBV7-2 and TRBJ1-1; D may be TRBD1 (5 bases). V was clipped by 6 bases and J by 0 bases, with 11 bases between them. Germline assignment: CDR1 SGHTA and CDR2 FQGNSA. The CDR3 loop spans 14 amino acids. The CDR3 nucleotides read TGTGCCAGCAGGCGGGCGGGGGTGAACACTGAAGCTTTCTTT. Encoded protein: CASRRAGVNTEAFF. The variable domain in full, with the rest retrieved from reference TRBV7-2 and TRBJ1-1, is GAGVSQSPSNKVTEKGKDVELRCDPISGHTALYWYRQSLGQGLEFLIYFQGNSAPDKSGLPSDRFSAERTGGSVSTLTIQRTQQEDSAVYLCASRRAGVNTEAFFGQGTRLTVV.

The CDR3: CASSSQGGYEQYF. For the CDR3, the DNA is TGTGCCAGCAGTAGTCAGGGGGGCTACGAGCAGTACTTC. The chain carries TRBV2 and TRBJ2-7, with D maybe TRBD1 (7 bases). V gave up 5 bases and J gave up 3 bases, with 11 bases separating them. Germline CDR1 and CDR2: SNHLY and FYNNEI. The CDR3 length is 13 residues.

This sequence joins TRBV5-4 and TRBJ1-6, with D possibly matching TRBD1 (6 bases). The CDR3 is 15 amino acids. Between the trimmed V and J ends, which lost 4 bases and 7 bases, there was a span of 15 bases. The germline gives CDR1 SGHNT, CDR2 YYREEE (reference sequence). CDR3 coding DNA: TGTGCCAGCAGCGGCCTACAGGGTAGGAATTCACCCCTCCACTTT. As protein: CASSGLQGRNSPLHF.

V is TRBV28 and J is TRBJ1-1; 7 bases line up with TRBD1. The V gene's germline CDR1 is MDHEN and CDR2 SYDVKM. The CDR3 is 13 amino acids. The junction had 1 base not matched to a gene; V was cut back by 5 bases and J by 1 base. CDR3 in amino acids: CASSGDRNTEAFF. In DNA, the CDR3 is TGTGCCAGCAGTGGGGACAGGAACACTGAAGCTTTCTTT.

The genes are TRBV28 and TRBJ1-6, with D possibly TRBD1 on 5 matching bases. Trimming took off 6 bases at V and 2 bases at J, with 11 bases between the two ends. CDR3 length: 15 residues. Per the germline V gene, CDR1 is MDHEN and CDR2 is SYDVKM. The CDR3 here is CASRPQGTYNSPLHF. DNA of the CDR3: TGTGCCAGCAGACCTCAGGGAACCTATAATTCACCCCTCCACTTT.

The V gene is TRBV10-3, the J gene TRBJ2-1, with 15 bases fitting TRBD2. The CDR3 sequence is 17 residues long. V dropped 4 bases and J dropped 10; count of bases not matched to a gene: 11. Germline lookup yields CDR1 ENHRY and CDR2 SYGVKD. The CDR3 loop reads CAISGMGLAGGQPEQFF. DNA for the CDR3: TGTGCCATCAGTGGAATGGGACTAGCGGGGGGCCAACCAGAGCAGTTCTTC.

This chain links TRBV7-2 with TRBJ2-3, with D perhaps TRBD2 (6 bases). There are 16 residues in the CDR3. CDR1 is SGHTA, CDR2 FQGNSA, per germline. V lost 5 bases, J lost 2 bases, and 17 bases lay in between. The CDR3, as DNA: TGTGCCAGCAGCCCCTTCGGTAGCGGAAACACAGATACGCAGTATTTT. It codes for CASSPFGSGNTDTQYF.

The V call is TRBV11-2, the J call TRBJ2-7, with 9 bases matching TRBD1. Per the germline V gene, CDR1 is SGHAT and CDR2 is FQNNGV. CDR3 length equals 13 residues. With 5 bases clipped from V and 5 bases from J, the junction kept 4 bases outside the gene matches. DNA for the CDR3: TGTGCCAGCAGCGGGACAGGGTCCGACGAGCAGTACTTC. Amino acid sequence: CASSGTGSDEQYF.

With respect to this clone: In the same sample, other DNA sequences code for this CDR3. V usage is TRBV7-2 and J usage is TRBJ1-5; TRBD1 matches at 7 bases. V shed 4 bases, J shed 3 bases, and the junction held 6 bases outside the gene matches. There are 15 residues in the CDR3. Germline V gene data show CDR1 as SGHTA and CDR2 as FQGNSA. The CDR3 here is CASSSGQVSNQPQHF. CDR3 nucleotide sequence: TGTGCCAGCAGCTCCGGACAGGTCTCCAATCAGCCCCAGCATTTT.

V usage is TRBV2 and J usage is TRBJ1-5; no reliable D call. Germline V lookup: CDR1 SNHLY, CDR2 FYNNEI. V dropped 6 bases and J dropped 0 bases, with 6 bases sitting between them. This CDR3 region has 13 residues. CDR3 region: CASRRDSNQPQHF. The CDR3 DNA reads TGTGCCAGCAGACGGGATAGCAATCAGCCCCAGCATTTT.

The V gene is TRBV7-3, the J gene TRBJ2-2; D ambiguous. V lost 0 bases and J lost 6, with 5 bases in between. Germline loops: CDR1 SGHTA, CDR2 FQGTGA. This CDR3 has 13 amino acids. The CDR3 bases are TGTGCCAGCAGCTTAACTAAGCCCGGGGAGCTGTTTTTT. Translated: CASSLTKPGELFF.

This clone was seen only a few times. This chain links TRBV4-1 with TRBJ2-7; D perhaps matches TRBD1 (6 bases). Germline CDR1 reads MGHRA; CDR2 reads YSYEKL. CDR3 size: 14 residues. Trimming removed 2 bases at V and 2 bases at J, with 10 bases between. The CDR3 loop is CASSQLDSPYEQYF. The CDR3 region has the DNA TGCGCCAGCAGCCAATTGGACAGTCCCTACGAGCAGTACTTC.

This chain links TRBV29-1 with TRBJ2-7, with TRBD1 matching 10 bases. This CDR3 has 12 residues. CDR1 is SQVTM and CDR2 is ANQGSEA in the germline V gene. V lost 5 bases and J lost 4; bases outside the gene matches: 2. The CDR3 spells CSVPGQGYEQYF. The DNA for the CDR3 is TGCAGCGTTCCGGGACAGGGGTACGAGCAGTACTTC.

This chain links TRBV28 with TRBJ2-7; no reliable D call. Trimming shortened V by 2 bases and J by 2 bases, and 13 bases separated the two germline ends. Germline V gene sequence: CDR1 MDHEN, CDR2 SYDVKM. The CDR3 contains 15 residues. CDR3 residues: CASSLKALPPYEQYF. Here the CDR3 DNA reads TGTGCCAGCAGTTTAAAGGCACTACCACCCTACGAGCAGTACTTC.

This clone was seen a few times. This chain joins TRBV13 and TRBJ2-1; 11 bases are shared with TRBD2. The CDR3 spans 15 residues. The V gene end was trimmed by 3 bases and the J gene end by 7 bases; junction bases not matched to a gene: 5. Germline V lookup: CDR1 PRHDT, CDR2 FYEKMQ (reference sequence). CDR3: CASSFSGGAENEQFF. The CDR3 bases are TGTGCCAGCAGCTTTAGCGGGGGGGCAGAAAATGAGCAGTTCTTC.

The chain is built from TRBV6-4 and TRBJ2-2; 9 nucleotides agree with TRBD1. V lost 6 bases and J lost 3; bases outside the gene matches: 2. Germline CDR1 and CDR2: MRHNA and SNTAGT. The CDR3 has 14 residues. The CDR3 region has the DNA TGTGCCAGCAGCGGGACAGGGTACACCGGGGAGCTGTTTTTT. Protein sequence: CASSGTGYTGELFF.

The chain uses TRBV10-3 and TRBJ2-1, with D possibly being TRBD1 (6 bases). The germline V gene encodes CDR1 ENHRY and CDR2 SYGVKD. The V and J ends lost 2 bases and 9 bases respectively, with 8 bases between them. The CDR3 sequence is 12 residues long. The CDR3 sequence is CAISEQGLEQFF. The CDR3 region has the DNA TGTGCCATCAGTGAGCAGGGGCTTGAGCAGTTCTTC.

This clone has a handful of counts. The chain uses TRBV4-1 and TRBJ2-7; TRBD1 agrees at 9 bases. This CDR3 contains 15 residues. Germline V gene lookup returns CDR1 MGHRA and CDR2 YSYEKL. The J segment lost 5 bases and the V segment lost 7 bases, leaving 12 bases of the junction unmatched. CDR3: CASTHAGTGFHEQYF. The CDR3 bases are TGCGCCAGCACTCACGCCGGGACAGGGTTCCACGAGCAGTACTTC.

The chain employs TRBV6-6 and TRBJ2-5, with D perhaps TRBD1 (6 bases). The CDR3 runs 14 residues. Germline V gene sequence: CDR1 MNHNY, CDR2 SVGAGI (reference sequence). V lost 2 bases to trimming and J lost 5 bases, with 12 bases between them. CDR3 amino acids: CASSYNGRGETQYF. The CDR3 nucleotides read TGTGCCAGCAGTTACAATGGCAGGGGTGAGACCCAGTACTTC.

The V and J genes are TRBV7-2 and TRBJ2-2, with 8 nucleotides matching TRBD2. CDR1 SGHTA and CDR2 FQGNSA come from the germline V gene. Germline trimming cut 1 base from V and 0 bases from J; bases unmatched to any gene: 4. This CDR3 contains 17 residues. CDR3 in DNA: TGTGCCAGCAGCTTAGTGGGGACTAGGTCGAACACCGGGGAGCTGTTTTTT. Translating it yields CASSLVGTRSNTGELFF.

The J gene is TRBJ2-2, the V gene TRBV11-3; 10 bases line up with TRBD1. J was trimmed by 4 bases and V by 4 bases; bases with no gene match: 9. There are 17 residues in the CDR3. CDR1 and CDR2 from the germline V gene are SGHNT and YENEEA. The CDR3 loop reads CASSSGQGFRSTGELFF. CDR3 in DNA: TGTGCCAGCAGCTCGGGACAGGGGTTTCGGAGCACCGGGGAGCTGTTTTTT.

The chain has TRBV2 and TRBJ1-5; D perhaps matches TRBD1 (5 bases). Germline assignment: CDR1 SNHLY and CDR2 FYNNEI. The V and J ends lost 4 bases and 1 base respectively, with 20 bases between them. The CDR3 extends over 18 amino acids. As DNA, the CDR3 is TGTGCCAGCAGTGGACAAAGGGCGGGGCTGGGGAGCAATCAGCCCCAGCATTTT. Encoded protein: CASSGQRAGLGSNQPQHF.

The DNA of the CDR3 is TGTGCCAGTAGTATGGATCGCCCAGGGGTTCAGCCCCAGCATTTT. Translation: CASSMDRPGVQPQHF. The rearrangement uses TRBV19 and TRBJ1-5, with D possibly being TRBD1 (6 bases). Germline V gene sequence: CDR1 LNHDA, CDR2 SQIVND (reference sequence). The ends were cut back, 3 bases at V and 6 bases at J, with 15 bases in the middle. The CDR3 length is 15 residues.

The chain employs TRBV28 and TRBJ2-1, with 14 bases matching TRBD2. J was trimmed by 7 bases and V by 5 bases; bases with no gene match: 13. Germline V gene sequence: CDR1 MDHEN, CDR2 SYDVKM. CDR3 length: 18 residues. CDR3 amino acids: CASSPILTSGRVENEQFF. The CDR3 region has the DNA TGTGCCAGCAGTCCCATTCTGACTAGCGGGAGGGTTGAGAATGAGCAGTTCTTC.